This T cell receptor beta chain was sequenced during a study of sequential checkpoint blockade in melanoma. Study background: Patients were randomized 1:1 to nivolumab-then-ipilimumab or ipilimumab-then-nivolumab first-line. Both treatment sequences were followed by maintenance nivolumab.

TCRdb's copy holds only in-frame clones and misses some; the assay was immunoSEQ multiplex PCR. The sample records fewer than 45,000 clones, approximately 90% being singletons. Treatment specified: randomized to nivolumab then ipilimumab (arm A) or the reverse (arm B). DNA-damaging chemotherapy had not been given to any patient beforehand. From thawed PBMCs, live CD3+CD8+ cells negative for CD19 and CD56 were sorted. The length of the CDR3 is 15 residues. V lost 4 bases, J lost 1 base, and 5 bases stayed unmatched. CDR1 is SEHNR and CDR2 is FQNEAQ in the germline V gene (reference sequence). This receptor was taken from a human donor with melanoma. The material was CD8+ T cells sorted from blood (inferred from file names), obtained from a patient given nivolumab and ipilimumab in sequence. This rearrangement joins TRBV7-9 to TRBJ1-1; 8 bases map to TRBD1. The CDR3 is CASSSGTGGNTEAFF. CDR3 in DNA: TGTGCCAGCAGCTCAGGGACAGGTGGGAACACTGAAGCTTTCTTT.